A single sample gave rise to the 22 T cell receptor beta chains below, sequenced in a study of T-cell memory formation after mild COVID-19. One entry per CDR3 protein results from TCRdb running MiXCR on the 5' RACE reads. The table includes 100,000 or so distinct CDR3 sequences, 8.5% to 14% detected once. Specimen: PBMCs or a T cell subset sorted from them (not recorded which). The receptors come from a man between 18 and 29 years old who had mild COVID-19 (a few samples of this study predate the infection). Cell type and time point are not known.

This clonotype has ten or more counts. This chain connects TRBV20-1 to TRBJ2-5; the match to TRBD2 covers 7 bases. This CDR3 has 14 residues. Germline-derived CDR1 and CDR2 are DFQATT and SNEGSKA (reference sequence). Germline trimming cut 1 base from V and 1 base from J; bases unmatched to any gene: 3. The CDR3 loop reads CSARAGGVQETQYF. The CDR3 DNA sequence: TGCAGTGCTAGAGCGGGGGGTGTCCAAGAGACCCAGTACTTC.

The V gene is TRBV7-3, the J gene TRBJ2-1; D may be TRBD2 (6 bases). V lost 0 bases and J 7 bases, leaving 13 bases between the germline ends. CDR1 and CDR2 (germline): SGHTA, FQGTGA. This CDR3 has 15 residues. The CDR3 loop is CASSLTPSAANEQFF. CDR3 DNA: TGTGCCAGCAGCTTAACCCCTAGCGCGGCGAATGAGCAGTTCTTC.

This clonotype occurred many times. The chain links TRBV6-2 or TRBV6-3 to TRBJ2-7, with D uncertain. CDR3 length equals 12 residues. In germline, CDR1 is MNHEY, CDR2 SVGEGT. Trimming took 10 bases from V and 3 from J, leaving 13 bases between them. DNA for the CDR3: TGTGCCAAAAGGGTGTCGTTCTACGAGCAGTACGTC. It translates to CAKRVSFYEQYV.

The chain recombines TRBV11-2 with TRBJ2-7; D not resolved. Germline CDR1 and CDR2: SGHAT and FQNNGV. CDR3 length: 13 residues. V was trimmed by 5 bases and J by 5 bases, leaving 13 bases between them. Here the CDR3 DNA reads TGTGCCAGCAGCCCCGTTGGTTTCCACGAGCAGTACGTC. As protein: CASSPVGFHEQYV.

This clonotype was seen a handful of times. The chain uses TRBV27 and TRBJ2-7; 7 bases map to TRBD2. This CDR3 is built from 14 residues. CDR1 is MNHEY, CDR2 SMNVEV, per germline (reference sequence). V lost 8 bases to trimming and J lost 2 bases; unmatched junction nucleotides: 9. CDR3 in amino acids: CASQWGGTPYEQYF. For the CDR3, the DNA is TGTGCCAGCCAATGGGGGGGTACGCCCTACGAGCAGTACTTC.

This clonotype was detected a few times. CDR3 in DNA: TGCGCCAGCAGCCAAGATAGTCAGGGGGTTGGGGGCTACAATGAGCAGTTCTTC. This sequence encodes CASSQDSQGVGGYNEQFF. This chain joins TRBV4-3 and TRBJ2-1; 7 bases are a match to TRBD1. The V segment lost 0 bases and the J segment 3 bases; nucleotides outside the gene matches: 11. The length of the CDR3 is 18 residues. Germline assignment: CDR1 LGHNA and CDR2 YSLEER.

This clonotype qualifies as medium-sized. The V and J genes are TRBV12-3 or TRBV12-4 and TRBJ1-2; D remains ambiguous. V dropped 4 bases and J dropped 7 bases, with 13 bases sitting between them. This CDR3 contains 13 residues. The CDR3 sequence: CASSSNGFGGYTF. For the CDR3, the DNA is TGTGCCAGCAGTTCCAATGGTTTCGGTGGCTACACCTTC.

The chain joins TRBV6-5 to TRBJ2-3, with TRBD2 as a possible D gene (5 bases). CDR3 length: 11 amino acids. The germline V and J ends were trimmed by 7 bases and 5 bases, with 7 bases remaining between them. Germline V gives CDR1 MNHEY, CDR2 SVGAGI. CDR3 coding DNA: TGTGCCAGCACAAGCGGAGATACGCAGTATTTT. This encodes CASTSGDTQYF.

This clonotype was seen a few times. This chain uses TRBV12-3 or TRBV12-4 with TRBJ2-7; D remains unclear. Trimming left V 6 bases short and J 3 bases short, with 12 bases between. The CDR3 runs to 13 residues. CDR3 DNA: TGTGCCAGCAGGAATGAATACCGCTACGAGCAGTACTTC. This encodes CASRNEYRYEQYF.

V is TRBV15 and J is TRBJ2-7; 7 bases are shared with TRBD1. Trimming took 6 bases from V and 8 from J; bases not matched to a gene: 4. The CDR3 spans 11 residues. Germline CDR1 and CDR2: LNHNV and YYDKDF (reference sequence). The CDR3 reads CATRTGNKQYV. The CDR3 DNA reads as TGTGCCACCAGGACAGGGAATAAGCAGTACGTC.

The chain couples TRBV11-2 to TRBJ2-1; D gene unclear. The CDR3 length is 12 residues. V lost 3 bases, J lost 5 bases, and 5 bases lay in between. The germline gives CDR1 SGHAT, CDR2 FQNNGV. The CDR3 loop reads CASSFDNNEQFF. In DNA form, the CDR3 reads TGTGCCAGCAGCTTTGACAACAATGAGCAGTTCTTC. Using reference TRBV11-2 and TRBJ2-1 for the parts outside the CDR3, the full variable domain is EAGVAQSPRYKIIEKRQSVAFWCNPISGHATLYWYQQILGQGPKLLIQFQNNGVVDDSQLPKDRFSAERLKGVDSTLKIQPAKLEDSAVYLCASSFDNNEQFFGPGTRLTVL.

V and J are TRBV4-2 and TRBJ1-2, with 8 bases lining up with TRBD1. The germline V gene encodes CDR1 LGHNA and CDR2 YNFKEQ. The CDR3 is 13 amino acids. Unmatched junction bases numbered 5, after V lost 8 bases and J lost 3 bases. CDR3 coding DNA: TGTGCCAGCGGACTACAGGGGGACTATGGCTACACCTTC. As protein: CASGLQGDYGYTF.

In this sample, this clonotype turned up a few times. This chain's CDR3 is CSARDLGSGNEQFF. In nucleotides, the CDR3 is TGCAGTGCTAGAGATCTGGGGTCGGGGAATGAGCAGTTCTTC. The genes are TRBV20-1 and TRBJ2-1; D perhaps matches TRBD2 (5 bases). CDR1 is DFQATT, CDR2 SNEGSKA, per germline (reference sequence). This CDR3 is 14 amino acids long. V dropped 0 bases and J dropped 7 bases, with 13 bases sitting between them.

This clonotype was picked up a small number of times. The rearrangement uses TRBV7-2 and TRBJ2-5; perhaps TRBD2 as D (6 bases). V lost 3 bases and J 5 bases, leaving 22 bases between the germline ends. Germline V gene sequence: CDR1 SGHTA, CDR2 FQGNSA. The CDR3 sequence is 17 residues long. The DNA of the CDR3 is TGTGCCAGCAGCTTCTTGGGCGGGGCCTCCGGGAAGGAGACCCAGTACTTC. Amino acids: CASSFLGGASGKETQYF.

This rearrangement joins TRBV5-5 to TRBJ2-3, with a tentative D call TRBD1 (7 bases). This CDR3 has 16 amino acids. Germline lookup yields CDR1 SGHKS and CDR2 YYEKEE (reference sequence). V lost 2 bases and J 2 bases, leaving 15 bases between the germline ends. CDR3 residues: CASSFRGAEYTDTQYF. CDR3 DNA: TGTGCCAGCAGCTTCAGGGGGGCCGAATACACAGATACGCAGTATTTT.

The rearrangement uses TRBV11-3 and TRBJ2-7, with a weak D call TRBD1 (5 bases). V was trimmed by 3 bases and J by 2 bases, leaving 17 bases between them. The CDR3 runs to 16 residues. Germline CDR1 reads SGHNT; CDR2 reads YENEEA. CDR3 sequence reads: CASSLSEQAIAYEQYV. The DNA of the CDR3 is TGTGCCAGCAGCTTGTCGGAACAGGCGATCGCCTACGAGCAGTACGTC.

The genes are TRBV10-3 and TRBJ2-7; TRBD2 might be the D (5 bases). Germline V lookup: CDR1 ENHRY, CDR2 SYGVKD. CDR3 length equals 14 residues. The V and J ends lost 7 bases and 1 base respectively, with 14 bases between them. This CDR3 reads CAIIDAGGSYEQYF. The CDR3 DNA is TGTGCCATCATTGATGCGGGCGGGTCCTACGAGCAGTACTTC.

This clonotype was counted between two and nine times. The V call is TRBV6-5, the J call TRBJ2-3, with D unclear. The CDR3 has 16 residues. The germline gives CDR1 MNHEY, CDR2 SVGAGI. V lost 2 bases to trimming and J lost 2 bases, with 14 bases between them. CDR3: CASSYRLWAHTDTQYF. Here the CDR3 DNA reads TGTGCCAGCAGTTACAGGCTGTGGGCCCACACAGATACGCAGTATTTT.

This clonotype was seen ten or more times. This chain connects TRBV5-1 to TRBJ2-2; D gene unclear. CDR1 SGHRS and CDR2 YFSETQ come from the germline V gene. The CDR3 length is 15 residues. Trimming left V 3 bases short and J 0 bases short, with 9 bases between. CDR3 protein: CASSSFWANTGELFF. CDR3 bases: TGCGCCAGCAGCTCTTTTTGGGCGAACACCGGGGAGCTGTTTTTT.

This clonotype was seen many times. The rearrangement joins TRBV27 to TRBJ1-5, with D perhaps matching TRBD1 (6 bases). The CDR3 runs to 14 residues. Germline CDR1 and CDR2: MNHEY and SMNVEV (reference sequence). The ends were cut back, 3 bases at V and 5 bases at J, with 11 bases in the middle. CDR3 sequence (DNA): TGTGCCAGCAGTTTCCCAGGGGCCGATCAGCCCCAGCATTTT. Translating it yields CASSFPGADQPQHF.

The V and J genes are TRBV20-1 and TRBJ2-7; 9 bases agree with TRBD1. V lost 5 bases, J lost 3 bases, and 8 bases stayed unmatched. The CDR3 consists of 14 residues. CDR1 is DFQATT and CDR2 is SNEGSKA in the germline V gene (reference sequence). Here the CDR3 DNA reads TGCAGTGCTGCCCCACAGGGGGCTGTCTACGAGCAGTACTTC. Protein product: CSAAPQGAVYEQYF.

This clonotype has only a few counts. In DNA form, the CDR3 reads TGCGCCAGCAGCCAAGTTCCTACCGGGACAGGGACCCACGAGCAGTACTTC. This encodes CASSQVPTGTGTHEQYF. The chain is built from TRBV4-3 and TRBJ2-7; 9 bases are a match to TRBD1. J was trimmed by 5 bases and V by 1 base; bases with no gene match: 12. The CDR3 runs to 17 residues. The germline gives CDR1 LGHNA, CDR2 YSLEER.